A selection of T cell receptor beta chains follows, all from one sample in a study of technical replicates of blood from several donors. The method was immunoSEQ multiplex PCR; TCRdb's version includes in-frame clones alone and lacks a portion of them. In the table there are more than 60,000 clones, approximately 95% of which are singletons. Sequenced input: T cells isolated from PBMCs. The origin of the receptors is a human donor in good health. CDR3s include the opening cysteine and the closing phenylalanine or tryptophan. The D gene is left open where the match is weak. Expanded clones are given a class, and other clones once, few, many or no size at all.

j_gene	d_gene	v_gene	abundance	CDR3aa	CDR3nt
TRBJ2-7	TRBD2	TRBV5-1	.	CASSRSGDEQYF	TGCGCCAGCAGCCGGAGCGGGGACGAGCAGTACTTC
TRBJ1-2	.	TRBV5-1	.	CASSLGMGGEGYGYTF	TGCGCCAGCAGCTTGGGAATGGGGGGAGAGGGCTATGGCTACACCTTC
TRBJ2-7	.	TRBV28	.	CASSLTGGYYEQYF	TGTGCCAGCAGTTTAACGGGGGGCTACTACGAGCAGTACTTC
TRBJ2-7	.	TRBV18	.	CASSPLGSEQYF	TGTGCCAGCTCACCACTCGGGTCCGAGCAGTACTTC
TRBJ1-1	TRBD1	TRBV7-9	few	CASILQGAGTEAFF	TGTGCCAGCATCCTACAGGGGGCGGGCACTGAAGCTTTCTTT
TRBJ2-2	.	TRBV7-6	.	CASSLLTGELFF	TGTGCCAGCAGCTTACTAACCGGGGAGCTGTTTTTT
TRBJ2-3	.	TRBV7-8	.	CASSLGWTDTDTQYF	TGTGCCAGCAGCTTAGGCTGGACAGACACAGATACGCAGTATTTT
TRBJ2-1	TRBD2	TRBV4-1	.	CASRLGTSGSSRPNEQFF	TGCGCCAGCAGACTCGGGACTAGCGGGAGTTCGCGACCCAATGAGCAGTTCTTC
TRBJ2-1	TRBD2	TRBV5-1	.	CASSLSTSGRGGNEQFF	TGCGCCAGCAGCTTGTCGACTAGCGGGAGGGGTGGCAATGAGCAGTTCTTC
TRBJ1-2	.	TRBV9	once	CASSVDRAVHYGYTF	TGTGCCAGCAGCGTAGACAGGGCGGTTCACTATGGCTACACCTTC
TRBJ2-7	TRBD1	TRBV5-1	.	CASSAGQGPYEQYF	TGCGCCAGCAGCGCCGGACAGGGACCCTACGAGCAGTACTTC
TRBJ1-2	.	TRBV5-1	.	CASSSGDEGNYGYTF	TGCGCCAGCAGCTCAGGTGATGAGGGAAACTATGGCTACACCTTC
TRBJ1-2	.	TRBV5-6	.	CASSLFGPLEGGSRRGYTF	TGTGCCAGCAGCTTGTTTGGGCCCCTAGAAGGGGGATCCCGCCGTGGCTACACCTTC
TRBJ2-3	TRBD2	TRBV9	.	CASSASRLAGVTDTQYF	TGTGCCAGCAGCGCCTCCCGACTAGCGGGAGTGACAGATACGCAGTATTTT
TRBJ1-1	TRBD1	TRBV7-9	.	CASSLKSDGSGTGFEAFF	TGTGCCAGCAGCTTAAAATCTGATGGATCCGGGACAGGGTTTGAAGCTTTCTTT
TRBJ2-7	.	TRBV6-6	.	CAVQGHDRYEQYF	TGTGCCGTCCAGGGACATGATCGCTACGAGCAGTACTTC
TRBJ1-4	TRBD1	TRBV4-1	.	CASTQTGDEKLFF	TGCGCCAGCACCCAGACAGGGGATGAAAAACTGTTTTTT
TRBJ2-7	.	TRBV28	.	CASLEGSYRDVEQYF	TGTGCCAGCCTTGAGGGATCCTACAGGGACGTCGAGCAGTACTTC
TRBJ2-7	.	TRBV5-4	.	CASSGGKRANSYEQYF	TGTGCCAGCAGCGGTGGCAAGCGGGCGAACTCCTACGAGCAGTACTTC
TRBJ2-5	.	TRBV29-1	.	CSVVIGGVQETQYF	TGCAGCGTCGTGATTGGAGGGGTCCAGGAGACCCAGTACTTC
TRBJ2-5	.	TRBV29-1	.	CSVGAAQETQYF	TGCAGCGTTGGGGCAGCTCAAGAGACCCAGTACTTC
TRBJ1-1	.	TRBV9	.	CASSVEPQGTEAFF	TGTGCCAGCAGCGTCGAGCCGCAGGGCACTGAAGCTTTCTTT
TRBJ2-3	TRBD2	TRBV4-1	.	CASSLSGGTDTQYF	TGCGCCAGCAGCCTCAGCGGGGGAACTGATACGCAGTATTTT
TRBJ1-3	.	TRBV4-1	.	CASSLESSLAGNTIYF	TGCGCCAGCAGCCTTGAGAGTAGCCTGGCGGGAAACACCATATATTTT
TRBJ2-7	.	TRBV14	.	CASSDKTYEQYF	TGTGCCAGCAGCGACAAGACCTACGAGCAGTACTTC
TRBJ1-5	.	TRBV27	.	CASKAPDRYVVNCQPQHF	TGTGCCAGCAAGGCCCCAGACAGGTACGTAGTTAATTGCCAGCCCCAGCATTTT
TRBJ2-1	TRBD1	TRBV11-2	.	CASSSGQSSYNEQFF	TGTGCCAGCAGCTCGGGACAGAGCTCCTACAATGAGCAGTTCTTC
TRBJ1-1	.	TRBV25-1	.	CAVTGNTEAFF	TGTGCGGTGACAGGGAACACTGAAGCTTTCTTT
TRBJ2-1	TRBD2	TRBV4-1	.	CASSQVWGGGNEQFF	TGCGCCAGCAGCCAAGTGTGGGGGGGAGGCAATGAGCAGTTCTTC
TRBJ2-7	TRBD1	TRBV11-2	.	CASSRMDRAHEQYF	TGTGCCAGCAGCCGAATGGACAGGGCCCACGAGCAGTACTTC
TRBJ1-2	.	TRBV19	.	CASTSAVYYGYTF	TGTGCCAGTACCTCGGCGGTGTACTATGGCTACACCTTC
TRBJ1-2	.	TRBV2	.	CASSAEGGNGWGYTF	TGTGCCAGCAGTGCTGAGGGTGGCAACGGATGGGGCTACACCTTC
TRBJ2-1	TRBD1	TRBV18	.	CASSTLTGDEQFF	TGTGCCAGCTCGACTTTGACAGGGGATGAGCAGTTCTTC
TRBJ1-2	TRBD1	TRBV14	.	CASSPRQGSSYGYTF	TGTGCCAGCAGCCCTCGACAGGGGAGTAGCTATGGCTACACCTTC
TRBJ1-4	TRBD1	TRBV7-9	.	CASSPTGTGGTINEKLFF	TGTGCCAGCAGCCCAACCGGGACAGGGGGTACCATAAATGAAAAACTGTTTTTT
TRBJ1-4	.	TRBV19	.	CASSLTGLNEKLFF	TGTGCCAGTAGCCTTACAGGCCTTAATGAAAAACTGTTTTTT
TRBJ2-7	TRBD2	TRBV29-1	.	CSVVGSGQRGEEQYF	TGCAGCGTTGTCGGATCGGGACAGCGGGGGGAGGAGCAGTACTTC
TRBJ2-1	TRBD2	TRBV28	.	CASSLGLAEMFNEQFF	TGTGCCAGCAGTTTAGGACTAGCGGAAATGTTCAATGAGCAGTTCTTC
TRBJ2-7	TRBD2	TRBV6-1	.	CASSDEGLSREQYF	TGTGCCAGCAGTGATGAGGGACTATCTCGCGAGCAGTACTTC
TRBJ1-1	.	TRBV19	.	CASSTDTIWTEAFF	TGTGCCAGTAGCACCGACACCATTTGGACTGAAGCTTTCTTT
TRBJ1-2	.	TRBV29-1	.	CSFKQYNYGYTF	TGCAGCTTTAAACAGTATAACTATGGCTACACCTTC
TRBJ2-6	.	TRBV4-1	.	CASSQDPGRETSGANVLTF	TGCGCCAGCAGCCAAGATCCAGGACGGGAAACCTCTGGGGCCAACGTCCTGACTTTC
TRBJ1-1	TRBD1	TRBV25-1	.	CASKATGGSEAFF	TGTGCCAGCAAAGCAACAGGGGGGAGTGAAGCTTTCTTT
TRBJ1-2	TRBD1	TRBV30	.	CAWSRQGYGYTF	TGTGCCTGGAGTAGACAGGGTTATGGCTACACCTTC
TRBJ2-7	.	TRBV11-2	.	CASSSLRRVYEQYF	TGTGCCAGCAGCTCACTGCGTCGAGTATACGAGCAGTACTTC
TRBJ2-7	.	TRBV2	.	CASLAGAPIVDEQYF	TGTGCCAGCCTGGCAGGGGCCCCGATCGTGGACGAGCAGTACTTC
TRBJ1-1	.	TRBV19	.	CASRVGPTEAFF	TGTGCCAGTAGGGTGGGGCCCACTGAAGCTTTCTTT
TRBJ2-7	.	TRBV19	once	CASSPAAPYEQYF	TGTGCCAGTAGTCCAGCGGCCCCCTACGAGCAGTACTTC
TRBJ2-3	.	TRBV6-1	.	CASSENSMGRTDTQYF	TGTGCCAGCAGTGAAAATAGCATGGGGCGCACAGATACGCAGTATTTT
TRBJ2-2	TRBD1	TRBV5-1	.	CASSLGTGGETGELFF	TGCGCCAGCAGCTTGGGAACAGGGGGTGAGACCGGGGAGCTGTTTTTT
TRBJ2-1	TRBD2	TRBV7-8	.	CASSFESSGNYNEQFF	TGTGCCAGCAGCTTCGAATCTAGCGGAAACTACAATGAGCAGTTCTTC
TRBJ1-5	TRBD1	TRBV19	.	CASSIGTGALNQPQHF	TGTGCCAGTAGTATAGGGACAGGGGCCCTCAATCAGCCCCAGCATTTT
TRBJ1-2	.	TRBV27	.	CASSFQADGGEGYTF	TGTGCCAGCAGTTTTCAGGCGGATGGGGGCGAGGGCTACACCTTC